This T cell receptor (beta chain) was observed in a study of blood T cell repertoires in COVID-19. Sequencing was performed with immunoSEQ multiplex PCR; in TCRdb, only in-frame clones are kept and a portion is missing. The table includes about 140,000 clones, roughly 84% detected once. CDR3 size: 17 residues. V dropped 3 bases and J dropped 6; count of bases not matched to a gene: 11. Germline V lookup: CDR1 LGHDT, CDR2 YNNKEL (reference sequence). This clonotype was sampled from a man aged 45-65 years in a cohort exposed to, infected with or recovered from COVID-19 (not recorded which). The specimen sequenced was PBMCs or T cells enriched from blood (not recorded which). V is TRBV3-1 (or the pseudogene TRBV3-2) and J is TRBJ1-5, with 10 bases aligning to TRBD1. The CDR3 region has the DNA TGTGCCAGCAGCCAGTCGTTTGGGACAGGGGTTGGTCAGCCCCAGCATTTT. Its protein is CASSQSFGTGVGQPQHF.